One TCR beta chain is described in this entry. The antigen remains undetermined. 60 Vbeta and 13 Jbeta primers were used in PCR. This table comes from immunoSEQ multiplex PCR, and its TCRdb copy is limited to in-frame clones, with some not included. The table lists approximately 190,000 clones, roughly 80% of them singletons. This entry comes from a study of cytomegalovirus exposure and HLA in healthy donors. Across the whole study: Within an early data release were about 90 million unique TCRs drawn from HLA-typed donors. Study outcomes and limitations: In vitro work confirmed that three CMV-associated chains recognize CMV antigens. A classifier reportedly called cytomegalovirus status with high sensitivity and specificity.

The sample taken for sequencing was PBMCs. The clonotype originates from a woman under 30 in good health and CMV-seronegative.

The CDR3 DNA sequence: TGTGCCAGCAGCGTAAGGGACAGGGGGTTCGATGAGCAGTTCTTC. Translating gives CASSVRDRGFDEQFF. This chain links TRBV9 with TRBJ2-1, with 11 bases identical to TRBD1. Trimming took 1 base from V and 8 from J; bases not matched to a gene: 5. Germline CDR1 SGDLS, CDR2 YYNGEE. The length of the CDR3 is 15 residues.